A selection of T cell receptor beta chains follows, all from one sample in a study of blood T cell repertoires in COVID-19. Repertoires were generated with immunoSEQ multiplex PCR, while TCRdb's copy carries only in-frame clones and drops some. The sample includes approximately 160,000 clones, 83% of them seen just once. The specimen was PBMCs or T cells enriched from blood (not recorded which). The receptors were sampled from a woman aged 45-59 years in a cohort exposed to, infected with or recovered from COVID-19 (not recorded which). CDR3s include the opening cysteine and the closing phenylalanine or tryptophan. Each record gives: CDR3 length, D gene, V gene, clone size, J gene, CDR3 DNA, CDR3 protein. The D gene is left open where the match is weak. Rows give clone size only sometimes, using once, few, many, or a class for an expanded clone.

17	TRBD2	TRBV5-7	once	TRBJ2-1	TGTGCCAGCAGCCCTAGACTAGCGGGAGCTCACTACAATGAGCAGTTCTTC	CASSPRLAGAHYNEQFF
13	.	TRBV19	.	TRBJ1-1	TGTGCCAGTACGGACAGATCGAACACTGAAGCTTTCTTT	CASTDRSNTEAFF
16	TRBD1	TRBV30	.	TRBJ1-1	TGTGCCTGGAGCGGACAGGGCTTACCCGGTCGGACTGAAGCTTTCTTT	CAWSGQGLPGRTEAFF
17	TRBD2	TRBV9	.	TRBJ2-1	TGTGCCAGCAGCGTAAGCCTAGTGCTAGCGGGTAACAATGAGCAGTTCTTC	CASSVSLVLAGNNEQFF
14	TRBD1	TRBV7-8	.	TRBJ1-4	TGTGCCAGCAGCCTGACAGGGCAGAATGAAAAACTGTTTTTT	CASSLTGQNEKLFF
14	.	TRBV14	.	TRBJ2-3	TGTGCCAGCAGCCGCAGAATCGTCACAGATACGCAGTATTTT	CASSRRIVTDTQYF
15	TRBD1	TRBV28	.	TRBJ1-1	TGTGCCAGCAGTCTCGCAGGGGGCCCCAACACTGAAGCTTTCTTT	CASSLAGGPNTEAFF
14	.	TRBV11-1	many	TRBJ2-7	TGTGCCAGCAGGCCACCCGGACAGACCTACGAGCAGTACTTC	CASRPPGQTYEQYF
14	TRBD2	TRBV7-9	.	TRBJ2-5	TGTGCCAGCAGCACCCGAGGGGCGGGAGATCCCCAGTACTTC	CASSTRGAGDPQYF
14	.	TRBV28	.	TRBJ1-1	TGTGCCAGCAAGGGGGGGACCCAGAACACTGAAGCTTTCTTT	CASKGGTQNTEAFF
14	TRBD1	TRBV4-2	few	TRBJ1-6	TGTGCCAGCAGCCAAGGACAGGGGAATTCACCCCTCCACTTT	CASSQGQGNSPLHF
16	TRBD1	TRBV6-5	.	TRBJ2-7	TGTGCCAGCAGTTACTCGAAGGTAGGGGGCCTCGGCGAGCAGTACTTC	CASSYSKVGGLGEQYF
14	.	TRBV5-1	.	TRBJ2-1	TGCGCCAGCAGCCCGAGACAGGTCTACAATGAGCAGTTCTTC	CASSPRQVYNEQFF
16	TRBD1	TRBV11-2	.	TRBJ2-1	TGTGCCAGCAGCTACGGGACAGGGGTTAAGGACAATGAGCAGTTCTTC	CASSYGTGVKDNEQFF
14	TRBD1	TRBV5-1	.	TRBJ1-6	TGCGCCAGCAGCTTCCGGGACAGAAATTCACCCCTCCACTTT	CASSFRDRNSPLHF
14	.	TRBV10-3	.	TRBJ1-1	TGTGCCATCAGCGCTAACGGAGGCGGGACTGAAGCTTTCTTT	CAISANGGGTEAFF
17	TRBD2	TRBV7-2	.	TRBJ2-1	TGTGCCAGCAGCTTATTTGCGACTAGCGGAACGGAAGGTGAGCAGTTCTTC	CASSLFATSGTEGEQFF
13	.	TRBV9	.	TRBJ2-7	TGTGCCAGCAGCGTAGGTTACGGCTACGAGCAGTACTTC	CASSVGYGYEQYF
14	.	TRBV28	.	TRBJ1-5	TGTGCCAGCAGTCCTAGAGGGAATGGTCGGCCCCAGCATTTT	CASSPRGNGRPQHF
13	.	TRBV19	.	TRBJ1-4	TGTGCCAGCAGACAGGACTTGCTTGAAAAACTGTTTTTT	CASRQDLLEKLFF
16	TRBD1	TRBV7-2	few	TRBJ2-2	TGTGCCAGCAGCTCGTTCGGGACAGGGGCCCCCGGGGAGCTGTTTTTT	CASSSFGTGAPGELFF
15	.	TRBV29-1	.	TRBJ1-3	TGCAGCGTTGCCCCCCGCGGCAGCTCTGGAAACACCATATATTTT	CSVAPRGSSGNTIYF
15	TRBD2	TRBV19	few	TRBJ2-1	TGTGCCAGTAGTATAAGCGGGAGCTCCTACAATGAGCAGTTCTTC	CASSISGSSYNEQFF
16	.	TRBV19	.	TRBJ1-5	TGTGCCAGTAGTCCCCGGGGGGACGGGGGTAATCAGCCCCAGCATTTT	CASSPRGDGGNQPQHF
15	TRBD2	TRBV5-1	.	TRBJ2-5	TGCGCCAGCAGCTCCACGGGACTATCCCAAGAGACCCAGTACTTC	CASSSTGLSQETQYF
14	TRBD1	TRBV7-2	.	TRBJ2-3	TGTGCCAGCTGTCCGGACAGGGGACCAGATACGCAGTATTTT	CASCPDRGPDTQYF
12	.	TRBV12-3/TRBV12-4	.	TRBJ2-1	TGTGCCAGCAGTTTATCGTACAATGAGCAGTTCTTC	CASSLSYNEQFF
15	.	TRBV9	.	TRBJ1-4	TGTGCCAGCAGCGAGACCCAAGACCCGAGGGAAAAACTGTTTTTT	CASSETQDPREKLFF
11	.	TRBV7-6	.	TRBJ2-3	TGTGCCAGCAGGAGAGGGGATACGCAGTATTTT	CASRRGDTQYF
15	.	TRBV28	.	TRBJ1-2	TGTGCCAGTTTCCCGGGACAATCGGGTCACTATGGCTACACCTTC	CASFPGQSGHYGYTF
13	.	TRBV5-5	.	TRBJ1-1	TGTGCCAGCAGAGACTTAAAGAACACTGAAGCTTTCTTT	CASRDLKNTEAFF
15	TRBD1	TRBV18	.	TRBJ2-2	TGTGCCAGCTCACCCTCGGACAGGGTGGGCGGGGAGCTGTTTTTT	CASSPSDRVGGELFF
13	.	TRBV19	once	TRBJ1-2	TGTGCCAGTAGTATACAGGGCGACTATGGCTACACCTTC	CASSIQGDYGYTF
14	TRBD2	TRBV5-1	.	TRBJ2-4	TGCGCCAGCAGCCAAGGACTAGAGGTAAACATTCAGTACTTC	CASSQGLEVNIQYF
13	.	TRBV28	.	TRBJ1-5	TGTGCCAGCAGTTTGGAGAGCAATCAGCCCCAGCATTTT	CASSLESNQPQHF
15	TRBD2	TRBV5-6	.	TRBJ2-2	TGTGCCAGCAGCCTACTAGCGGGAGACACCGGGGAGCTGTTTTTT	CASSLLAGDTGELFF
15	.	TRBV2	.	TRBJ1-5	TGTGCCAGCAGTGGGGACAATTATAGCAATCAGCCCCAGCATTTT	CASSGDNYSNQPQHF
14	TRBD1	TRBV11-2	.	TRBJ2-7	TGTGCCAGCAGCGTCCGGGACAGTCCTTCCGAGCAGTACTTC	CASSVRDSPSEQYF
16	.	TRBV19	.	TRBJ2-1	TGTGCCAGTACAGGCCGGGCGGGGAGCCCCCACAATGAGCAGTTCTTC	CASTGRAGSPHNEQFF
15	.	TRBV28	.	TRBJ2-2	TGTGCCAGCAGTTTAGAAGACAGTAACACCGGGGAGCTGTTTTTT	CASSLEDSNTGELFF
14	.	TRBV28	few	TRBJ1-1	TGTGCCAGCAGTTTTGGGGGCGCGAACACTGAAGCTTTCTTT	CASSFGGANTEAFF
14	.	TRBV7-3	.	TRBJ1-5	TGTGCCAGCAGCTTATCTGGAGGCAATCAGCCCCAGCATTTT	CASSLSGGNQPQHF
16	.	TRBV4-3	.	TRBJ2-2	TGCGCCAGCAGCCAGCAGGGGAATCTGAACACCGGGGAGCTGTTTTTT	CASSQQGNLNTGELFF
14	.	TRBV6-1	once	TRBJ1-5	TGTGCCAGCAGTGAGTTCAGGAGCAATCAGCCCCAGCATTTT	CASSEFRSNQPQHF
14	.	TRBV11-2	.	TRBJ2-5	TGTGCCAGCAGCTTGCTACAGGAGGGAGAGACCCAGTACTTC	CASSLLQEGETQYF
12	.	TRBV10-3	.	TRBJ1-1	TGTGCCATCAGTGGGGGGGGGCCTGAAGCTTTCTTT	CAISGGGPEAFF
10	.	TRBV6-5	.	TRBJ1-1	TGTGCCAGCAGGGGACAATCCACTTTCTTT	CASRGQSTFF